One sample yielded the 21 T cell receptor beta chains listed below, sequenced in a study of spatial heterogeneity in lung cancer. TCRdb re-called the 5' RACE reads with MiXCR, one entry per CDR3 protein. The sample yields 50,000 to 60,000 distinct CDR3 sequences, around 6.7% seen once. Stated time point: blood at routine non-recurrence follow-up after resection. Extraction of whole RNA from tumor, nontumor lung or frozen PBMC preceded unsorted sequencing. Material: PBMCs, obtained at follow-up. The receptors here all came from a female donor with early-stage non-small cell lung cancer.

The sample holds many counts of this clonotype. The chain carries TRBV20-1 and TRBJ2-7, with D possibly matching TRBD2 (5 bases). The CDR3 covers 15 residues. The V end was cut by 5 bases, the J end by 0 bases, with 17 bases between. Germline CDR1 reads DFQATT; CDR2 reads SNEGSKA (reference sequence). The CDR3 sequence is CSAYLVEASSYEQYF. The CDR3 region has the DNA TGCAGTGCTTACCTTGTGGAGGCCAGCTCCTACGAGCAGTACTTC.

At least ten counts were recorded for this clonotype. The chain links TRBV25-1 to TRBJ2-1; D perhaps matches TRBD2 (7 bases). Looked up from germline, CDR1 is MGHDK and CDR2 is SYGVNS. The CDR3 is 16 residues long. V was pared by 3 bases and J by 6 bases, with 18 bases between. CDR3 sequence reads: CASSEGGGGRFNEQFF. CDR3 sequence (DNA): TGTGCCAGCAGTGAGGGCGGCGGGGGCCGTTTCAATGAGCAGTTCTTC. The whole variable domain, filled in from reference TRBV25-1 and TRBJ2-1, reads EADIYQTPRYLVIGTGKKITLECSQTMGHDKMYWYQQDPGMELHLIHYSYGVNSTEKGDLSSESTVSRIRTEHFPLTLESARPSHTSQYLCASSEGGGGRFNEQFFGPGTRLTVL.

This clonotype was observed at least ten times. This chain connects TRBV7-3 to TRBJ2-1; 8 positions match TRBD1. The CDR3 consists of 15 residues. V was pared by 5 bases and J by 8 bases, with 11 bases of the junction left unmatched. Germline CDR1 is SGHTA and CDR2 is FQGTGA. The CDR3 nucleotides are TGTGCCAGCAGCGCATCAGGGGGCGGTCTAGATGAGCAGTTCTTC. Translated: CASSASGGGLDEQFF. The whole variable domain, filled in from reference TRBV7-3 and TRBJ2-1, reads GAGVSQTPSNKVTEKGKYVELRCDPISGHTALYWYRQSLGQGPEFLIYFQGTGAADDSGLPNDRFFAVRPEGSVSTLKIQRTERGDSAVYLCASSASGGGLDEQFFGPGTRLTVL.

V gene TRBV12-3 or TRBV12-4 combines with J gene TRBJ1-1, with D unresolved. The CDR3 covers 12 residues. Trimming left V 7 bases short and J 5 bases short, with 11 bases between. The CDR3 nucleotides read TGTGCCAGCAACCCTAGGAGGACTGAAGCTTTCTTT. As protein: CASNPRRTEAFF.

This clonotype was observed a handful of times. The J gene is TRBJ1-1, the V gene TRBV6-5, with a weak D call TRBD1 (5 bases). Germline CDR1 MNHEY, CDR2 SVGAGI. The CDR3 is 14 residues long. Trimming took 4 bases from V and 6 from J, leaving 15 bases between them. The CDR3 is CASSSAGTIAEAFF. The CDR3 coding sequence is TGTGCCAGCAGTTCCGCAGGGACTATCGCTGAAGCTTTCTTT.

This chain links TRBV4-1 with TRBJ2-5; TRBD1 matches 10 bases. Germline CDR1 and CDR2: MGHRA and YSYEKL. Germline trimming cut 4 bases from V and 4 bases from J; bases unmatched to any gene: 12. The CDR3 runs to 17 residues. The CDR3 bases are TGCGCCAGCAGCCGGGGGGACAGGGGAGGAGGAACAGAGACCCAGTACTTC. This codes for CASSRGDRGGGTETQYF.

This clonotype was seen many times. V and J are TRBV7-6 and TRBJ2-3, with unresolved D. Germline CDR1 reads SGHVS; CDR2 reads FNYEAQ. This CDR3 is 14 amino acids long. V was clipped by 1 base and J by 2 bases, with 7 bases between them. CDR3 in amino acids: CASSLVGITDTQYF. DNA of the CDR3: TGTGCCAGCAGCTTAGTTGGGATCACAGATACGCAGTATTTT.

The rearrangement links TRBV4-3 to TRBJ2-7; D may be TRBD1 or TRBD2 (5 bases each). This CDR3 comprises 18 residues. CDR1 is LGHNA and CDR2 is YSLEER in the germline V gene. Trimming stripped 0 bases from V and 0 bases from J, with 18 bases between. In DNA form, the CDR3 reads TGCGCCAGCAGCCAAGACGGGCCGGCGGCAGGGAGCTCCTACGAGCAGTACTTC. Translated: CASSQDGPAAGSSYEQYF.

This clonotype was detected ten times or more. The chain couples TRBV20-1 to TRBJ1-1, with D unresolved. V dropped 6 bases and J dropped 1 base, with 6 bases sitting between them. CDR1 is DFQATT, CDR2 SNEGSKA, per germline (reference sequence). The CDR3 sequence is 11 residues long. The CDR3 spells CSAQRNTEAFF. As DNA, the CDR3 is TGCAGTGCACAAAGGAACACTGAAGCTTTCTTT.

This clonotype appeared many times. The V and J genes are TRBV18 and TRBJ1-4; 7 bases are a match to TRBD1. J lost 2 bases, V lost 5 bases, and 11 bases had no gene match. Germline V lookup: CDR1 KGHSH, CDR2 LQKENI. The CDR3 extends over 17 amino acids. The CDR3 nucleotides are TGTGCCAGCTCAGCCGCGTCCCCGGGACAGACTAATGAAAAACTGTTTTTT. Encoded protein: CASSAASPGQTNEKLFF.

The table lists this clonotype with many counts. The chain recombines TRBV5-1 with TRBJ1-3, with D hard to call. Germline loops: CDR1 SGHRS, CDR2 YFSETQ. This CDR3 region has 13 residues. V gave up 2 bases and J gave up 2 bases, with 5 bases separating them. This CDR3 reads CASSFSTGNTIYF. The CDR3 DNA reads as TGCGCCAGCAGCTTTTCGACTGGAAACACCATATATTTT.

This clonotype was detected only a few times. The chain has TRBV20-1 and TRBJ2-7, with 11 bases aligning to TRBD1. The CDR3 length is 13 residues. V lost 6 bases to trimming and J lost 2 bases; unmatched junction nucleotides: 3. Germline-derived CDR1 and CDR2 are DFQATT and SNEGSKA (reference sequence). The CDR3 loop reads CSAAGQGAYEQYF. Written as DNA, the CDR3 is TGCAGTGCCGCGGGACAGGGGGCCTACGAGCAGTACTTC.

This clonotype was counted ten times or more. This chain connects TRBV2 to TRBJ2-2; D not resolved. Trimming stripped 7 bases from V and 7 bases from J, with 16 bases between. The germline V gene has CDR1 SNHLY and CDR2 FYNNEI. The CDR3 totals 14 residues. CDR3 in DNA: TGTGCCAGCAAACTCTTCCAGGTGGGCGGGGAGCTGTTTTTT. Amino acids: CASKLFQVGGELFF.

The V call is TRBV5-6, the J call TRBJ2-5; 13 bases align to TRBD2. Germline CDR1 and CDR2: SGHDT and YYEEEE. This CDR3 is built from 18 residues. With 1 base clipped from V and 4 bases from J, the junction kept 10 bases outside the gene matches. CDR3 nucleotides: TGTGCCAGCAGCTTGCAACTAGCGGGGGGGCATGTCCCAGAGACCCAGTACTTC. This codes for CASSLQLAGGHVPETQYF.

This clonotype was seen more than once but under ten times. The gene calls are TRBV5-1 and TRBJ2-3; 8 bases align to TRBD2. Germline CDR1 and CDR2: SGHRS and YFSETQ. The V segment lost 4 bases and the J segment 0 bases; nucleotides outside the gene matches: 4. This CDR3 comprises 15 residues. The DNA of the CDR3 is TGCGCCAGCAGCGCGGGGGGATCTAGCACAGATACGCAGTATTTT. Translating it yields CASSAGGSSTDTQYF.

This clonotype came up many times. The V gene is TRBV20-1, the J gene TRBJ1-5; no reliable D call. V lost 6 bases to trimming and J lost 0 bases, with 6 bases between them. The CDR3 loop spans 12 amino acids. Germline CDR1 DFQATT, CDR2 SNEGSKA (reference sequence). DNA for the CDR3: TGCAGTGCCCTCTATAGCAATCAGCCCCAGCATTTT. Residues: CSALYSNQPQHF.

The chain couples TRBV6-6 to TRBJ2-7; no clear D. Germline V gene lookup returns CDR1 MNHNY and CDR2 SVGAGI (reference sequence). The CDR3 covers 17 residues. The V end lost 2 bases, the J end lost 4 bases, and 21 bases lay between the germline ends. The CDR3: CASSYRPGLRIKYEQYF. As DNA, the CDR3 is TGTGCCAGCAGTTACCGCCCCGGTCTCCGAATAAAATACGAGCAGTACTTC.

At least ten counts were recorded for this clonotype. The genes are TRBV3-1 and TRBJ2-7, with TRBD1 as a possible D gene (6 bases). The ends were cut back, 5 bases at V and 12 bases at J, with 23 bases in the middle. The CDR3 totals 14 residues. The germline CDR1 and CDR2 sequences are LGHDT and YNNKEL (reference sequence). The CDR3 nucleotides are TGTGCCAGCAGCTACAATTCCGGGACACCTCAACCGTACTTC. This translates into CASSYNSGTPQPYF.

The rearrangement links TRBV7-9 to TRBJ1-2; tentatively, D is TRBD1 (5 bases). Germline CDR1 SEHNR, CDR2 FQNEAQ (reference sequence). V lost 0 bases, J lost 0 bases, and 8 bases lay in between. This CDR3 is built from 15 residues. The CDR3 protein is CASSLAWGPNYGYTF. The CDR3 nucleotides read TGTGCCAGCAGCTTAGCGTGGGGCCCTAACTATGGCTACACCTTC.

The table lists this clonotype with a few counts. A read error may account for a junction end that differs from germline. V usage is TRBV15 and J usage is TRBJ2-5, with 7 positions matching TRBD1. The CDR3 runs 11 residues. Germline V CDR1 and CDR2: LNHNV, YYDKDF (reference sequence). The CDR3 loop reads CATGRGETQYF. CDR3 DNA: TGTGCCACCGGCAGGGGGGAGACCCAGTACTTC.

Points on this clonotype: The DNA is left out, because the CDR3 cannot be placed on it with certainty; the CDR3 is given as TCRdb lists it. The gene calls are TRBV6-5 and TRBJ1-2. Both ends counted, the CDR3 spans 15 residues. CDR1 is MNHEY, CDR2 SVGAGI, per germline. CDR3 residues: CASSSTLGPNYGYTF.